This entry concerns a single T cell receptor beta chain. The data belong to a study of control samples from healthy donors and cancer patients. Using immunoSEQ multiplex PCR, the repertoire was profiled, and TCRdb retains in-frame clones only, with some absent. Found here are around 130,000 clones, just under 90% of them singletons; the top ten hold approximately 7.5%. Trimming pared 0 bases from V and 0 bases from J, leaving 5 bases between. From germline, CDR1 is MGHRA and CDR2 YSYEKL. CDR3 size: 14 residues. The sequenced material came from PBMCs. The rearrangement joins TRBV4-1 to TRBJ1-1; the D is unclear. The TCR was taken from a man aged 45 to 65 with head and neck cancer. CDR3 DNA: TGCGCCAGCAGCCAAGATATGGTGAACACTGAAGCTTTCTTT. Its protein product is CASSQDMVNTEAFF.